This T cell receptor beta chain comes out of a study of CD8+CD57+ T cells in acquired aplastic anemia. As for the study in general: Average DNA yield from sorted CD4+ and CD8+ cells was around 3 ug.

Broader study findings: Significance was not reached for CD8+ Simpson's diversity between patients and controls. Common to patients and controls were 25 to 30 CD8+ CDR3 sequences.

It was patients with CD8+CD57+ cell expansion by flow cytometry who were chosen for sequencing. Blood came from patients not yet given any therapy. Genomic DNA templated the TCR beta VDJ and CDR3 profiling. One entry per CDR3 protein results from TCRdb running MiXCR on the reads. This sample carries roughly 250,000 distinct CDR3 sequences, approximately 80% of them seen once, and the ten largest clones take around 40%. The CDR3 has 13 amino acids, counting both end residues. Germline V gene sequence: CDR1 SGHVS, CDR2 FQNEAQ. About this clonotype: What it recognizes is unknown. The DNA is omitted, as the CDR3 cannot be located on it reliably, and the CDR3 follows TCRdb's listing.

Sequencing was done on a sample of sorted CD4+, CD8+, or CD8+CD57+ T cells (not recorded which) from PBMCs. The sequence came from a human donor with aplastic anemia. The V gene is TRBV7-8, the J gene TRBJ2-3; TRBD2 is taken as the D call from the table, unchecked against the DNA. The CDR3 is CASSVAGGAEPQF.